This TCR beta chain was captured in a study of response to subunit inactivated influenza vaccine. This clonotype was found a few times. Its antigen is still unknown. TCRdb redid the calling of the RT-PCR reads with MiXCR, one entry per CDR3 protein. The table has roughly 290,000 distinct CDR3 sequences, 21% seen once. This CDR3 is 12 amino acids long. From germline, CDR1 is SGHAT and CDR2 FQNNGV. The germline V and J ends were trimmed by 8 bases and 5 bases, with 12 bases remaining between them. The study, taken as a whole, reports: There was a suggestion from the authors that each seasonal influenza vaccination recruits few new T cells.

This TCR was recovered from a man between 50 and 69 years old who received an inactivated influenza vaccine. The sample was PBMCs from blood, taken 21 months after vaccination. This chain joins TRBV11-2 and TRBJ1-1; maybe TRBD1 (6 bases). The CDR3 loop reads CASEQGFTEAFF. CDR3 DNA sequence: TGTGCCAGCGAACAGGGTTTTACTGAAGCTTTCTTT.